This T cell receptor (beta chain) was documented in a study of cytomegalovirus exposure and HLA in healthy donors. Study conclusions and caveats: In vitro work confirmed that a few CMV-associated chains recognize CMV antigens. Association of a missense DCLRE1C variant with TCR beta V- and J-gene trimming was reported in a later analysis.

Notes on this clone: The antigen remains undetermined.

This CDR3 is 21 amino acids long. Germline V gene data show CDR1 as MGHRA and CDR2 as YSYEKL. J gave up 1 base and V 1 base, and 16 bases lay outside the gene matches. PCR employed 60 Vbeta and 13 Jbeta primers. Profiling relied on immunoSEQ multiplex PCR, and the TCRdb table lists in-frame clones only, not all of them. The repertoire holds 100,000 to 140,000 clones, with 77% as singletons. All the people who gave samples were healthy bone marrow donors. The receptor was derived from a male donor in good health and CMV-seronegative. The chain combines TRBV4-1 with TRBJ2-1, with TRBD2 identical over 10 bases. Sequences were obtained from PBMCs. The CDR3 DNA reads TGCGCCAGCAGCCAAGTTCGGGGGGCTAGCGGGAGTATAGAATCCTACAATGAGCAGTTCTTC. Residues: CASSQVRGASGSIESYNEQFF.